The 20 T cell receptor beta chains in this list originate from one sample, sequenced in a study of T cell responses to AZD1222 COVID-19 vaccine. Assay used: immunoSEQ multiplex PCR; TCRdb lists only in-frame clones, some missing. The sample records approximately 140,000 clones, over 75% being singletons. Sequencing used peripheral blood, obtained on day 0 of AZD1222 vaccination. Receptor source: an adult in good health.

V and J are TRBV10-3 and TRBJ2-1; TRBD1 matches at 10 bases. The CDR3 has 14 amino acids. Per germline, CDR1 ENHRY and CDR2 SYGVKD. J lost 5 bases, V lost 7 bases, and 5 bases had no gene match. CDR3 sequence: CAIKTGTGDNEQFF. CDR3 coding DNA: TGTGCCATCAAAACTGGGACAGGGGACAATGAGCAGTTCTTC.

The V and J genes are TRBV5-1 and TRBJ1-2; D is possibly TRBD1 (5 bases). V lost 1 base and J 2 bases, leaving 18 bases between the germline ends. CDR1 is SGHRS and CDR2 is YFSETQ in the germline V gene. The CDR3 length is 17 residues. The CDR3 bases are TGCGCCAGCAGCTTGAGACCCTCCGAGGGGATCAACTATGGCTACACCTTC. Amino acid sequence: CASSLRPSEGINYGYTF.

This clone was observed a single time. This rearrangement joins TRBV11-2 to TRBJ2-5; no reliable D call. The CDR3 runs 16 residues. V lost 2 bases, J lost 2 bases, and 15 bases lay in between. Germline-derived CDR1 and CDR2 are SGHAT and FQNNGV. CDR3 nucleotide sequence: TGTGCCAGCAGCTTACCAGTTACGGCCAATCAAGAGACCCAGTACTTC. Protein product: CASSLPVTANQETQYF.

The genes are TRBV28 and TRBJ2-3; D is undetermined. The germline V gene encodes CDR1 MDHEN and CDR2 SYDVKM. Trimming left V 2 bases short and J 6 bases short, with 6 bases between. The CDR3 covers 12 residues. The CDR3 protein is CASSLAHDTQYF. In DNA, the CDR3 is TGTGCCAGCAGTTTAGCGCACGATACGCAGTATTTT.

The chain is built from TRBV4-3 and TRBJ2-7, with D possibly called TRBD1 or TRBD2 (6 bases each). The V gene lost 0 bases and the J gene lost 6 bases, with 12 bases spanning the gap. Germline V gene data show CDR1 as LGHNA and CDR2 as YSLEER. This CDR3 is built from 14 residues. The DNA for the CDR3 is TGCGCCAGCAGCCAAGATTGGGGGCGGGGCGAGCAGTACTTC. The encoded protein is CASSQDWGRGEQYF.

The genes are TRBV13 and TRBJ2-1; D gene uncertain. The CDR3 spans 16 residues. V lost 2 bases and J lost 0, with 11 bases in between. In germline, CDR1 is PRHDT, CDR2 FYEKMQ (reference sequence). CDR3 nucleotide sequence: TGTGCCAGCAGCTTAAGCCTGGAGAGCTCCTACAATGAGCAGTTCTTC. Translated: CASSLSLESSYNEQFF.

The chain uses TRBV19 and TRBJ1-4; unclear D gene. Trimming left V 7 bases short and J 0 bases short, with 9 bases between. Germline CDR1 LNHDA, CDR2 SQIVND (reference sequence). The CDR3 is 14 residues long. In nucleotides, the CDR3 is TGTGCCAGTACCCTAACAGCAACTAATGAAAAACTGTTTTTT. This sequence encodes CASTLTATNEKLFF.

The table lists this clone with a few counts. CDR3 in DNA: TGTGCCAGCAGCTTGGAGACAGGGAGCACTGGAAACACCATATATTTT. Translation gives CASSLETGSTGNTIYF. V and J are TRBV5-6 and TRBJ1-3; the match to TRBD1 covers 7 bases. CDR1 and CDR2 from the germline V gene are SGHDT and YYEEEE. J gave up 2 bases and V 0 bases, and 5 bases lay outside the gene matches. CDR3 length: 16 amino acids.

This chain links TRBV7-2 with TRBJ2-7; TRBD2 matches 14 bases. This CDR3 has 15 amino acids. The V segment lost 5 bases and the J segment 9 bases; nucleotides outside the gene matches: 9. Looked up from germline, CDR1 is SGHTA and CDR2 is FQGNSA. In DNA, the CDR3 is TGTGCCAGCAGCCCGGGACTAGCGGGAGCCGGGTCGCAGTACTTC. It translates to CASSPGLAGAGSQYF.

The V call is TRBV7-3, the J call TRBJ1-6, with D unclear. Germline assignment: CDR1 SGHTA and CDR2 FQGTGA. The CDR3 spans 14 residues. The V end lost 2 bases, the J end lost 14 bases, and 16 bases lay between the germline ends. CDR3 DNA sequence: TGTGCCAGCAGCTTAGTCCCTTCCCCCCTGGCCCTCCACTTT. The encoded protein is CASSLVPSPLALHF.

The chain couples TRBV7-9 to TRBJ2-7, with D uncertain. V was shortened by 3 bases and J by 0 bases, with 6 bases between the two germline ends. This CDR3 has 13 amino acids. In germline, CDR1 is SEHNR, CDR2 FQNEAQ (reference sequence). CDR3 sequence: CASSLSSSYEQYF. CDR3 DNA: TGTGCCAGCAGCTTGAGTAGCTCCTACGAGCAGTACTTC.

The V gene is TRBV5-4, the J gene TRBJ2-1; 7 bases agree with TRBD2. Trimming cost V 3 bases and J 4 bases; bases outside gene matches: 7. In germline, CDR1 is SGHNT, CDR2 YYREEE (reference sequence). The CDR3 totals 15 residues. In DNA form, the CDR3 reads TGTGCCAGCAGCTCGACTAGCCTACCTTACAATGAGCAGTTCTTC. Its translation: CASSSTSLPYNEQFF.

The rearrangement uses TRBV6-6 and TRBJ1-2; tentatively, D is TRBD1 (5 bases). The germline gives CDR1 MNHNY, CDR2 SVGAGI (reference sequence). This CDR3 is built from 14 residues. Trimming shortened V by 5 bases and J by 5 bases, and 15 bases separated the two germline ends. The CDR3 DNA reads TGTGCCAGCAGTGATAGACAGACTATGTATGGCTACACCTTC. This gives the protein CASSDRQTMYGYTF.

The rearrangement links TRBV7-2 to TRBJ2-2; D is ambiguous. CDR1 and CDR2 (germline): SGHTA, FQGNSA. The ends were cut back, 1 base at V and 8 bases at J, with 8 bases in the middle. The CDR3 has 13 amino acids. The CDR3, as DNA: TGTGCCAGCAGCTTAGTTAGGGCGGGGGAGCTGTTTTTT. It yields the protein CASSLVRAGELFF.

V usage is TRBV14 and J usage is TRBJ1-6, with a weak D call TRBD1 (5 bases). There are 15 residues in the CDR3. The germline V gene encodes CDR1 SGHDN and CDR2 FVKESK. With 4 bases removed from V and 9 bases from J, the gap between germline ends came to 16 bases. The CDR3 here is CASSPYVGTGSPLHF. The CDR3 DNA sequence: TGTGCCAGCAGCCCTTACGTGGGGACCGGTTCACCCCTCCACTTT.

The count of this clone is one. This chain connects TRBV10-1 to TRBJ2-7; TRBD1 agrees at 8 bases. The germline V gene encodes CDR1 WNHNN and CDR2 SYGVQD (reference sequence). The CDR3 runs to 16 residues. V was clipped by 3 bases and J by 9 bases; unmatched bases: 16. The CDR3 DNA reads as TGCGCCAGCAGTGACTTCCAAGCAGGGGGCGGCCAGGGGCAGTACTTC. It codes for CASSDFQAGGGQGQYF.

V gene TRBV4-1 combines with J gene TRBJ2-1; no reliable D call. There are 17 residues in the CDR3. Germline V lookup: CDR1 MGHRA, CDR2 YSYEKL. V lost 5 bases and J 1 base, leaving 18 bases between the germline ends. CDR3 protein: CASSSHLGMPSYNEQFF. DNA for the CDR3: TGCGCCAGCAGCTCGCACTTGGGGATGCCGTCCTACAATGAGCAGTTCTTC.

This rearrangement joins TRBV28 to TRBJ1-1; the match to TRBD1 covers 7 bases. V lost 6 bases, J lost 11 bases, and 6 bases stayed unmatched. Germline loops: CDR1 MDHEN, CDR2 SYDVKM. The CDR3 runs to 11 residues. DNA for the CDR3: TGTGCCAGCAGCCCCGACAGGGAGGCTTTCTTT. The encoded protein is CASSPDREAFF.

This clone was counted a single time. The chain joins TRBV6-5 to TRBJ1-1, with D uncertain. V was cut by 7 bases and J by 7 bases, with 19 bases left in between. This CDR3 has 14 residues. The germline V gene encodes CDR1 MNHEY and CDR2 SVGAGI. The CDR3 reads CASIAPTGVGEAFF. The CDR3 DNA is TGTGCCAGCATCGCCCCGACTGGGGTAGGTGAAGCTTTCTTT.

This chain joins TRBV3-1 (or the pseudogene TRBV3-2) and TRBJ2-1, with D hard to call. Germline CDR1 and CDR2: LGHDT and YNNKEL (reference sequence). The CDR3 is made up of 15 amino acids. V lost 3 bases and J 0 bases, leaving 9 bases between the germline ends. CDR3 residues: CASSHPLDSYNEQFF. The DNA for the CDR3 is TGTGCCAGCAGCCATCCCCTGGACTCCTACAATGAGCAGTTCTTC.